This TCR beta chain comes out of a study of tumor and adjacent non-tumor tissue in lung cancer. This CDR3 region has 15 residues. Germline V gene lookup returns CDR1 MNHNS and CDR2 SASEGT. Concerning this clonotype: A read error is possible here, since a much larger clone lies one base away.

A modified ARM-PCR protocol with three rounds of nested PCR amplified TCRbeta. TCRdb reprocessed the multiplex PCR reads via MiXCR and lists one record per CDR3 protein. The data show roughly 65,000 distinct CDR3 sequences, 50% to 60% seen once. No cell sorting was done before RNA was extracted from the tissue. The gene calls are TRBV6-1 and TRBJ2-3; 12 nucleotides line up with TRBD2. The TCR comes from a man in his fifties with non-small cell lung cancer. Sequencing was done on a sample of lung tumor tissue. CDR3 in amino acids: CASSEGTSGADTHYF. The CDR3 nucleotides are TGTGCCAGCAGTGAAGGGACTAGCGGGGCAGATACGCATTATTTT.